The 25 T cell receptor beta chains in this list originate from one sample, sequenced in a study of T cell responses to AZD1222 COVID-19 vaccine. Clones were read by immunoSEQ multiplex PCR, and TCRdb kept only the in-frame ones, dropping some. There are 120,000 or so clones in the sample; 81% occur only once, and less than 5% lies in the top ten. Sequencing used peripheral blood, obtained on day 0 of AZD1222 vaccination. The receptors here all came from an adult in good health.

Regarding this clone: A junction boundary mismatches the germline segment, possibly from a read error. The V gene is TRBV7-3, the J gene TRBJ2-7, with D perhaps TRBD1 (6 bases). Germline values: CDR1 SGHTA, CDR2 FQGTGA. The length of the CDR3 is 11 residues. The CDR3 nucleotides are TGTGCCAGCAGCGCAACAGGGAATGTTTGCTTC. Amino acid sequence: CASSATGNVCF.

The chain recombines TRBV12-2 with TRBJ2-7; the table's D call, TRBD2, was not checked against the DNA. TRBV12-2 is a recognized pseudogene. This CDR3 comprises 18 residues. As DNA, the CDR3 is TGTGCAAGTCGCTTAGAGAATGAAGGGACTAGCGGCTCCTACGAGCAGTACTTC. Its translation: CASRLENEGTSGSYEQYF.

The chain links TRBV25-1 to TRBJ1-5; 8 bases line up with TRBD1. The CDR3 extends over 14 amino acids. Germline V gene lookup returns CDR1 MGHDK and CDR2 SYGVNS. V trimming: 4 bases; J trimming: 5 bases; junction bases outside the gene matches: 4. CDR3 sequence: CASSVTGADQPQHF. The CDR3 DNA reads as TGTGCCAGCAGTGTGACAGGGGCTGATCAGCCCCAGCATTTT.

The genes are TRBV10-2 and TRBJ1-1, with D tentatively TRBD1 (6 bases). The germline V gene encodes CDR1 WSHSY and CDR2 SAAADI. This CDR3 contains 14 residues. Trimming cost V 6 bases and J 3 bases, with 14 bases left between them. The CDR3 region is CASRVGTGHTEAFF. For the CDR3, the DNA is TGCGCCAGCAGGGTCGGCACAGGGCACACTGAAGCTTTCTTT.

This rearrangement joins TRBV18 to TRBJ1-2; tentatively, D is TRBD1 (5 bases). There are 17 residues in the CDR3. Germline V CDR1 and CDR2: KGHSH, LQKENI. Trimming stripped 3 bases from V and 4 bases from J, with 21 bases between. As DNA, the CDR3 is TGTGCCAGCTCACCCTTTCCTGGGGCCACAAACTCCTATGGCTACACCTTC. Translated: CASSPFPGATNSYGYTF.

The V and J genes are TRBV6-2 or TRBV6-3 and TRBJ1-5, with 10 bases identical to TRBD1. This CDR3 spans 16 amino acids. V was pared by 6 bases and J by 1 base, with 6 bases of the junction left unmatched. Looked up from germline, CDR1 is MNHEY and CDR2 is SVGEGT. This CDR3 reads CASSKTGGISNQPQHF. The DNA for the CDR3 is TGTGCCAGCAGCAAGACAGGGGGCATCAGCAATCAGCCCCAGCATTTT.

The rearrangement links TRBV7-2 to TRBJ2-3; 13 bases map to TRBD2. This CDR3 has 19 residues. J was trimmed by 0 bases and V by 5 bases; bases with no gene match: 11. Per the germline V gene, CDR1 is SGHTA and CDR2 is FQGNSA. Here the CDR3 reads CASSPGLAGALLSTDTQYF. DNA for the CDR3: TGTGCCAGCAGCCCCGGACTAGCGGGGGCCCTCCTGAGCACAGATACGCAGTATTTT.

The chain links TRBV18 to TRBJ2-7; 12 bases line up with TRBD2. Germline V CDR1 and CDR2: KGHSH, LQKENI. This CDR3 has 17 amino acids. The V gene end was trimmed by 5 bases and the J gene end by 6 bases; junction bases not matched to a gene: 14. The DNA for the CDR3 is TGTGCCAGCTCATTAACTTTATCGACTAGCGGGGGCGGCGAGCAGTACTTC. Translation gives CASSLTLSTSGGGEQYF. The entire variable domain, with the rest obtained from reference TRBV18 and TRBJ2-7, is as follows: NAGVMQNPRHLVRRRGQEARLRCSPMKGHSHVYWYRQLPEEGLKFMVYLQKENIIDESGMPKERFSAEFPKEGPSILRIQQVVRGDSAAYFCASSLTLSTSGGGEQYFGPGTRLTVT.

This clone has only a few counts. The gene calls are TRBV28 and TRBJ1-2, with unresolved D. The CDR3 length is 13 residues. The V end was cut by 6 bases, the J end by 3 bases, with 11 bases between. Germline assignment: CDR1 MDHEN and CDR2 SYDVKM. For the CDR3, the DNA is TGTGCCAGCAGCTCCGGGAGGGACTATGGCTACACCTTC. This codes for CASSSGRDYGYTF.

The chain carries TRBV2 and TRBJ1-5; 8 nucleotides agree with TRBD1. This CDR3 comprises 13 residues. The V and J ends lost 5 bases and 8 bases, in that order; junction bases with no gene match: 5. CDR1 SNHLY and CDR2 FYNNEI come from the germline V gene. CDR3 region: CASSTGGSEPQHF. The DNA for the CDR3 is TGTGCCAGCAGTACAGGGGGAAGTGAGCCCCAGCATTTT.

CDR3 in DNA: TGTGCCTGGAGTGGCATTGGACAGGGGGGAAATGAAAAACTGTTTTTT. Translated: CAWSGIGQGGNEKLFF. V is TRBV30 and J is TRBJ1-4; TRBD1 matches at 10 bases. J gave up 5 bases and V 1 base, and 7 bases lay outside the gene matches. CDR1 GTSNPN and CDR2 SVGIG come from the germline V gene (reference sequence). This CDR3 spans 16 amino acids.

This clone is a singleton in its sample. The chain has TRBV27 and TRBJ1-5, with TRBD1 matching over 7 bases. This CDR3 contains 15 residues. After removal of 4 bases from V and 0 bases from J, the junction contained 3 bases not matched to a gene. Germline V CDR1 and CDR2: MNHEY, SMNVEV (reference sequence). The CDR3 nucleotides read TGTGCCAGCAGTTCGACAGGGCTTAGCAATCAGCCCCAGCATTTT. Translation gives CASSSTGLSNQPQHF.

This clone was picked up a small number of times. This rearrangement joins TRBV5-4 to TRBJ2-7; a weak D match, TRBD1 (6 bases). V was trimmed by 4 bases and J by 0 bases, leaving 11 bases between them. CDR3 length equals 14 residues. CDR1 is SGHNT, CDR2 YYREEE, per germline (reference sequence). The CDR3 bases are TGTGCCAGCAGCCGACAGGATAGCTCCTACGAGCAGTACTTC. Its protein is CASSRQDSSYEQYF.

The genes are TRBV6-2 or TRBV6-3 and TRBJ1-1; 12 nucleotides agree with TRBD1. The CDR3 length is 15 residues. Germline V lookup: CDR1 MNHEY, CDR2 SVGEGT. Germline trimming cut 2 bases from V and 4 bases from J; bases unmatched to any gene: 2. DNA for the CDR3: TGTGCCAGCAGTTACCGGGGACAGGGGGCCACTGAAGCTTTCTTT. It translates to CASSYRGQGATEAFF.

The chain employs TRBV9 and TRBJ2-1; TRBD2 agrees at 9 bases. This CDR3 region has 14 residues. Germline CDR1 reads SGDLS; CDR2 reads YYNGEE. V dropped 2 bases and J dropped 8; count of bases not matched to a gene: 5. The CDR3 spells CASSVTTSGDEQFF. CDR3 in DNA: TGTGCCAGCAGCGTGACGACTAGCGGCGATGAGCAGTTCTTC.

V usage is TRBV7-6 and J usage is TRBJ2-6; D unresolved. Germline CDR1 SGHVS, CDR2 FNYEAQ. The V and J ends lost 0 bases and 0 bases respectively, with 12 bases between them. This CDR3 is 18 amino acids long. The CDR3 region has the DNA TGTGCCAGCAGCTTAGCCCCCGCCCGAAGCTCTGGGGCCAACGTCCTGACTTTC. Translating it yields CASSLAPARSSGANVLTF.

This chain uses TRBV3-1 (or the pseudogene TRBV3-2) with TRBJ1-5; TRBD1 is a possible D gene (5 bases). This CDR3 has 16 amino acids. V lost 1 base to trimming and J lost 6 bases, with 16 bases between them. Per germline, CDR1 LGHDT and CDR2 YNNKEL (reference sequence). The CDR3 DNA is TGTGCCAGCAGCCAAGTCTTACAGGTGGGGGGTCAGCCCCAGCATTTT. Its translation: CASSQVLQVGGQPQHF.

This chain connects TRBV6-2 or TRBV6-3 to TRBJ2-3; TRBD2 aligns across 9 bases. CDR1 and CDR2 from the germline V gene are MNHEY and SVGEGT. After removal of 5 bases from V and 6 bases from J, the junction contained 6 bases not matched to a gene. This CDR3 contains 14 residues. The CDR3 sequence is CASSRGLALDTQYF. CDR3 bases: TGTGCCAGCAGTCGGGGACTAGCTCTTGATACGCAGTATTTT.

This chain connects TRBV20-1 to TRBJ2-1; 14 nucleotides line up with TRBD2. V shed 3 bases and J 8 bases; nucleotides not matched to a gene: 9. The length of the CDR3 is 16 residues. Germline V lookup: CDR1 DFQATT, CDR2 SNEGSKA (reference sequence). The CDR3 region has the DNA TGCAGTGCTAGTAGACTGGGGACTAGCGGGGGTTATGAGCAGTTCTTC. Translation gives CSASRLGTSGGYEQFF.

The chain joins TRBV7-3 to TRBJ1-2; 7 nucleotides align to TRBD1. The CDR3 has 14 residues. Germline lookup yields CDR1 SGHTA and CDR2 FQGTGA. The V gene end was trimmed by 3 bases and the J gene end by 3 bases; junction bases not matched to a gene: 4. The CDR3 is CASSLDRNDYGYTF. The CDR3 nucleotides read TGTGCCAGCAGCTTGGACAGGAACGACTATGGCTACACCTTC.

The gene calls are TRBV4-3 and TRBJ2-3; 7 bases fit TRBD2. V shed 4 bases, J shed 0 bases, and the junction held 13 bases outside the gene matches. Germline values: CDR1 LGHNA, CDR2 YSLEER. The CDR3 is made up of 18 amino acids. In nucleotides, the CDR3 is TGCGCCAGCAGCCTCTCCCACCCGACTAGCTTTAGCACAGATACGCAGTATTTT. It is translated as CASSLSHPTSFSTDTQYF.

In this sample, this clone turned up a few times. The chain uses TRBV4-1 and TRBJ1-6; 7 nucleotides line up with TRBD1. This CDR3 has 17 amino acids. V lost 6 bases to trimming and J lost 0 bases; unmatched junction nucleotides: 8. Looked up from germline, CDR1 is MGHRA and CDR2 is YSYEKL. CDR3 nucleotides: TGCGCCAGCAGATTTATACAGGGGAGCTCCTATAATTCACCCCTCCACTTT. Translated: CASRFIQGSSYNSPLHF.

The chain joins TRBV11-2 to TRBJ1-1, with D possibly matching TRBD1 (6 bases). Germline V gene sequence: CDR1 SGHAT, CDR2 FQNNGV. The V and J ends lost 3 bases and 1 base respectively, with 15 bases between them. This CDR3 region has 16 residues. CDR3 DNA sequence: TGTGCCAGCAGCTTCGACCTAGTGGGACAGAACACTGAAGCTTTCTTT. It encodes CASSFDLVGQNTEAFF.

The CDR3 region has the DNA TGTGCCAGCAGCGCCCGGGACAGGGGATCGGGGGAGCAGTACTTC. It codes for CASSARDRGSGEQYF. The chain links TRBV25-1 to TRBJ2-7; 10 nucleotides match TRBD1. Trimming at V came to 6 bases and at J to 7 bases, leaving 12 bases not matched to a gene. The CDR3 is 15 residues long. CDR1 and CDR2 (germline): MGHDK, SYGVNS.

The J gene is TRBJ1-3, the V gene TRBV9, with D possibly matching TRBD1 (6 bases). V dropped 0 bases and J dropped 4 bases, with 11 bases sitting between them. CDR3 length: 15 amino acids. Germline V gene data show CDR1 as SGDLS and CDR2 as YYNGEE. This chain's CDR3 is CASSVVPTGGNTIYF. CDR3 DNA: TGTGCCAGCAGCGTAGTCCCGACAGGAGGAAACACCATATATTTT.